The present entry profiles one TCR beta chain with its context. Documented time point: pre-treatment sample, taken before nivolumab and TIL therapy. The CDR3 is 19 residues long. With 5 bases removed from V and 2 bases from J, the gap between germline ends came to 26 bases. Germline V gene lookup returns CDR1 SGHAT and CDR2 FQNNGV. The sample is drawn from a study of TIL therapy for anti-PD-1-resistant metastatic lung cancer. About the study: Most patients had lung adenocarcinoma; a few tumors were EGFR-mutant, two ALK-rearranged; half smoked currently or formerly.

The libraries were made with immunoSEQ v3. Clones were read by immunoSEQ multiplex PCR, and TCRdb kept only the in-frame ones, dropping some. The table has approximately 45,000 clones, approximately 79% seen once. The chain links TRBV11-2 to TRBJ2-3; D tentatively fits TRBD1 or TRBD2 (5 bases each). The TCR was taken from a man between 65 and 79 years old with non-small cell lung cancer. The material was blood, obtained at baseline. CDR3: CASSPLAGAKSKNTDTQYF. The CDR3 DNA sequence: TGTGCCAGCAGCCCCCTGGCCGGGGCGAAATCAAAGAACACAGATACGCAGTATTTT.